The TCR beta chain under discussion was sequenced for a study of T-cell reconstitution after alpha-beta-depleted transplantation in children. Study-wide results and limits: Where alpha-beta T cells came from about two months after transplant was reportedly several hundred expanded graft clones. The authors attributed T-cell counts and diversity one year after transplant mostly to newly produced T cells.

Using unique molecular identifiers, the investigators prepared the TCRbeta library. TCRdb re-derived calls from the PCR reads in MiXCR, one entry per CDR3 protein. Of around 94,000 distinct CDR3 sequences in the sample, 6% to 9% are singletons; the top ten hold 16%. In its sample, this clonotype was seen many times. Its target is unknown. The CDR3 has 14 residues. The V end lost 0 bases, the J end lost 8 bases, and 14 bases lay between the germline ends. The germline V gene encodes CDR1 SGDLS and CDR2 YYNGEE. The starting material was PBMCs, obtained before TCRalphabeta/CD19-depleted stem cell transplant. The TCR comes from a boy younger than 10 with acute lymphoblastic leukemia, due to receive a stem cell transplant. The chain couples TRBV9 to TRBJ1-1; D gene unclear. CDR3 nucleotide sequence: TGTGCCAGCAGCGTAGCGAGGAGCGGTGGGGAAGCTTTCTTT. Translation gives CASSVARSGGEAFF.